Each of the 9 T cell receptor beta chains below was sequenced from the same sample in a study of response to subunit inactivated influenza vaccine. MiXCR was run by TCRdb on the RT-PCR reads, yielding one entry per CDR3 protein. The sample contains approximately 730,000 distinct CDR3 sequences, 14% of which appear only once. Specimen: PBMCs from blood, collected around 14 days before vaccination. These receptors came from a man aged 50 to 60 who received an inactivated influenza vaccine.

The chain is built from TRBV6-2 or TRBV6-3 and TRBJ2-3, with 13 positions matching TRBD2. Germline loops: CDR1 MNHEY, CDR2 SVGEGT. CDR3 size: 15 residues. The J segment lost 7 bases and the V segment lost 6 bases, leaving 7 bases of the junction unmatched. CDR3 residues: CASSWTSGSANTQYF. The CDR3 DNA follows: TGTGCCAGCAGCTGGACTAGCGGGAGTGCCAATACGCAGTATTTT.

This chain connects TRBV25-1 to TRBJ2-3; maybe TRBD2 (6 bases). This CDR3 spans 17 amino acids. Deletions cut 8 bases from V and 3 bases from J, with 24 bases between. Per germline, CDR1 MGHDK and CDR2 SYGVNS. In DNA form, the CDR3 reads TGTGCCAGCCGCCCGGTCCTTGGGGGGAGTAGGACAGATACGCAGTATTTT. Encoded protein: CASRPVLGGSRTDTQYF.

This clonotype was seen more than once but under ten times. The chain employs TRBV19 and TRBJ1-6, with unresolved D. CDR1 is LNHDA and CDR2 is SQIVND in the germline V gene (reference sequence). Trimming took 5 bases from V and 9 from J, leaving 11 bases between them. The CDR3 consists of 13 residues. The CDR3 reads CASSPRTASPLHF. The CDR3 bases are TGTGCCAGTAGTCCAAGGACGGCTTCACCCCTCCACTTT.

The chain couples TRBV12-3 or TRBV12-4 to TRBJ1-3; D gene uncertain. Trimming removed 3 bases at V and 0 bases at J, with 12 bases between. The CDR3 contains 16 residues. The CDR3 sequence is CASSFAIAYSGNTIYF. The DNA for the CDR3 is TGTGCCAGCAGTTTTGCCATCGCCTACTCTGGAAACACCATATATTTT.

The genes are TRBV12-3 or TRBV12-4 and TRBJ2-3; D is possibly TRBD1 (6 bases). The CDR3 runs 14 residues. V shed 4 bases and J shed 0 bases, with 8 bases lying between them. CDR3 protein: CASSWDTSTDTQYF. The CDR3 DNA follows: TGTGCCAGCAGTTGGGACACAAGCACAGATACGCAGTATTTT.

This clonotype was detected only a few times. The chain carries TRBV11-1 and TRBJ2-3; D is ambiguous. Trimming stripped 5 bases from V and 0 bases from J, with 12 bases between. Germline CDR1 SGHAT, CDR2 FQDESV (reference sequence). The CDR3 has 15 residues. The CDR3 loop is CASSGSYSSTDTQYF. In DNA, the CDR3 is TGTGCCAGCAGCGGCTCCTACTCTAGCACAGATACGCAGTATTTT.

The chain couples TRBV5-1 to TRBJ1-1, with TRBD1 as a possible D gene (6 bases). Trimming took 4 bases from V and 5 from J, leaving 18 bases between them. Germline CDR1 reads SGHRS; CDR2 reads YFSETQ. The CDR3 runs 15 residues. The CDR3 sequence is CASSDGRRRGTEAFF. CDR3 DNA sequence: TGCGCCAGCAGCGACGGGAGAAGAAGGGGGACTGAAGCTTTCTTT.

Comments on this clonotype: Possible read error: a much larger clone is one base away. CDR3 sequence reads: CASSLSLAGAETQYF. CDR3 in DNA: TGTGCCAGCAGCTTAAGTCTAGCGGGAGCAGAGACCCAGTACTTC. The chain couples TRBV7-9 to TRBJ2-5; TRBD2 agrees at 10 bases. V lost 2 bases to trimming and J lost 4 bases; unmatched junction nucleotides: 4. CDR1 is SEHNR and CDR2 is FQNEAQ in the germline V gene (reference sequence). The CDR3 has 15 residues.

The chain uses TRBV6-2 or TRBV6-3 and TRBJ2-2, with 7 bases lining up with TRBD2. J was trimmed by 0 bases and V by 5 bases; bases with no gene match: 9. CDR3 length equals 17 residues. The germline V gene has CDR1 MNHEY and CDR2 SVGEGT. The CDR3 region is CASSPALLASNTGELFF. The CDR3 nucleotides are TGTGCCAGCAGTCCAGCCCTACTAGCGTCGAACACCGGGGAGCTGTTTTTT.